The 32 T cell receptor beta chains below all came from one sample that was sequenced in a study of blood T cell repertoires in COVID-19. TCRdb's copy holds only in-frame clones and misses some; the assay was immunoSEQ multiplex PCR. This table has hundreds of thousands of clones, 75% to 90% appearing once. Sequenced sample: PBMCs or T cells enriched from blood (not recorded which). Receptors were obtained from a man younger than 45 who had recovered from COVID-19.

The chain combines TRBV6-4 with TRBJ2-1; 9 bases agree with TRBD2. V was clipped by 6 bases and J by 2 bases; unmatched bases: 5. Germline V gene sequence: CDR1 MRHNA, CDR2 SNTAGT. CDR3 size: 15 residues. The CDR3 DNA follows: TGTGCCAGCAGATTGACTAGCGGAACCTACAATGAGCAGTTCTTC. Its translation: CASRLTSGTYNEQFF.

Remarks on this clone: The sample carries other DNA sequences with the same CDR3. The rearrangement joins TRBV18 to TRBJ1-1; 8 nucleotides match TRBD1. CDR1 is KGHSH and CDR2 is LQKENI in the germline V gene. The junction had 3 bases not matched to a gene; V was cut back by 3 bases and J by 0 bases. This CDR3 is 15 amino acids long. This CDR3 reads CASSPQGALNTEAFF. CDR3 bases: TGTGCCAGCTCACCGCAGGGGGCGTTGAACACTGAAGCTTTCTTT. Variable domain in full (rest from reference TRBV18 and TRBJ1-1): NAGVMQNPRHLVRRRGQEARLRCSPMKGHSHVYWYRQLPEEGLKFMVYLQKENIIDESGMPKERFSAEFPKEGPSILRIQQVVRGDSAAYFCASSPQGALNTEAFFGQGTRLTVV.

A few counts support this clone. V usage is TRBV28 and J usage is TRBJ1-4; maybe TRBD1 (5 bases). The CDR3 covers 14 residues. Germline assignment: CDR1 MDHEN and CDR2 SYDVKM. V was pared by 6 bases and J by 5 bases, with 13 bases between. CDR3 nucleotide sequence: TGTGCCAGCAGACTAGCTGGGGGGAATGAAAAACTGTTTTTT. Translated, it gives CASRLAGGNEKLFF. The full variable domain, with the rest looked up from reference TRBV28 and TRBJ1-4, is DVKVTQSSRYLVKRTGEKVFLECVQDMDHENMFWYRQDPGLGLRLIYFSYDVKMKEKGDIPEGYSVSREKKERFSLILESASTNQTSMYLCASRLAGGNEKLFFGSGTQLSVL.

The CDR3 reads CASSSGRIYEQYF. The CDR3 DNA is TGTGCCAGCAGCTCCGGGAGAATCTACGAGCAGTACTTC. The chain employs TRBV5-4 and TRBJ2-7, with a possible D match to TRBD2 (6 bases). With 3 bases removed from V and 3 bases from J, the gap between germline ends came to 10 bases. Germline CDR1 and CDR2: SGHNT and YYREEE (reference sequence). The CDR3 contains 13 residues.

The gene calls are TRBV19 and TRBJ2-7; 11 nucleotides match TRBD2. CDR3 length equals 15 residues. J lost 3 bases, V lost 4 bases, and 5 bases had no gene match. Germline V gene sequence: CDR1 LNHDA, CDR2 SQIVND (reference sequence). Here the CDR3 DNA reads TGTGCCAGTAGTACCCTAGCGGGAGGCTTCTACGAGCAGTACTTC. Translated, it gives CASSTLAGGFYEQYF.

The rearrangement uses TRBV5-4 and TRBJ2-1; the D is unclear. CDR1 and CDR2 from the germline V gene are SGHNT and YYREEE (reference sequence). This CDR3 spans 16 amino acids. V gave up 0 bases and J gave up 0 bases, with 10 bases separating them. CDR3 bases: TGTGCCAGCAGCTTGGAAACTTCCCTCTCCTACAATGAGCAGTTCTTC. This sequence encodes CASSLETSLSYNEQFF.

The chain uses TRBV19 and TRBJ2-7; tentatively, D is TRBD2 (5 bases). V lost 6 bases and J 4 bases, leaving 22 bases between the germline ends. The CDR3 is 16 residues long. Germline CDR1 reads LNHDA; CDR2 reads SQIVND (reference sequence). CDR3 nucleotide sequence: TGTGCCAGTAGGTATAAGACGAGCGGCGGAGATTACGAGCAGTACTTC. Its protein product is CASRYKTSGGDYEQYF.

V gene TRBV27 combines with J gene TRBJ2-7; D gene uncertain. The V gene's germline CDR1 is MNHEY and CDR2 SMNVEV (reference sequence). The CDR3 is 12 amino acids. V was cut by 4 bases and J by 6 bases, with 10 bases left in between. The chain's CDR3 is CASSSLRGEQYF. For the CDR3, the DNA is TGTGCCAGCAGTTCCTTAAGAGGCGAGCAGTACTTC.

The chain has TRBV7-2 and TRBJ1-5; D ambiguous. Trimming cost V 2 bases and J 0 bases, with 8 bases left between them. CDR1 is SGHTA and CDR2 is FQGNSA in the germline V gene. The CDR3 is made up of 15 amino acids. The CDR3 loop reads CASSLIADSNQPQHF. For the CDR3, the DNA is TGTGCCAGCAGCTTAATAGCAGATAGCAATCAGCCCCAGCATTTT.

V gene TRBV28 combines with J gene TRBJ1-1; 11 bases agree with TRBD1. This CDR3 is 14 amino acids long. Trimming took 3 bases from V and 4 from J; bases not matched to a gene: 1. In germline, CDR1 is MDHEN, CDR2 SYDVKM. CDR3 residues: CASSFGTGGTEAFF. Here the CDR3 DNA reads TGTGCCAGCAGTTTTGGGACAGGGGGCACTGAAGCTTTCTTT.

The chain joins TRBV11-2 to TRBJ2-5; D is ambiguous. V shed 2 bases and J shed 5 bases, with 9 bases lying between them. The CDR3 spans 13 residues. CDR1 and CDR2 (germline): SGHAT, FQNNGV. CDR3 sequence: CASSLLLFETQYF. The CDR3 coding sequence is TGTGCCAGCAGCTTATTACTGTTTGAGACCCAGTACTTC.

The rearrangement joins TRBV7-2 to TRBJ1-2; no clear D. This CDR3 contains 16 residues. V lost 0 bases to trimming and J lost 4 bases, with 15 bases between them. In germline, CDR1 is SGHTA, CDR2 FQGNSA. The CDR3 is CASSLAGSGVGYGYTF. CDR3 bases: TGTGCCAGCAGCTTAGCGGGTTCAGGTGTTGGCTATGGCTACACCTTC.

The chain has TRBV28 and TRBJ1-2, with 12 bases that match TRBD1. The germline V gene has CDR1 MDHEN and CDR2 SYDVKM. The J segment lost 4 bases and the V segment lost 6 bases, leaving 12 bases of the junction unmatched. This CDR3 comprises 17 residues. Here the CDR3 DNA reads TGTGCCAGCAGGCGTCCGGGACAGGGGGCTAGTTTCTATGGCTACACCTTC. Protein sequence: CASRRPGQGASFYGYTF.

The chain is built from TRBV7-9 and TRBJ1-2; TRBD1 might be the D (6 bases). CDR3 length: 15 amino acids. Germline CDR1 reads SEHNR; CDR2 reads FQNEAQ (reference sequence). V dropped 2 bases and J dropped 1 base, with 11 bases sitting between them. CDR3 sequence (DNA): TGTGCCAGCAGCTTACGTCCAGGGGATAACTATGGCTACACCTTC. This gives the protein CASSLRPGDNYGYTF.

This chain's CDR3 is CASSPEDRASYEQYF. Here the CDR3 DNA reads TGCGCCAGCAGCCCGGAGGACAGGGCTTCCTACGAGCAGTACTTC. This chain connects TRBV5-1 to TRBJ2-7; 8 bases are a match to TRBD1. The V and J ends lost 4 bases and 1 base, in that order; junction bases with no gene match: 7. Per germline, CDR1 SGHRS and CDR2 YFSETQ. The CDR3 has 15 residues.

For the CDR3, the DNA is TGTGCCAGCAGCTATATCACCGGGTTAGGCTATGGCTACACCTTC. It specifies CASSYITGLGYGYTF. This rearrangement joins TRBV27 to TRBJ1-2; D is unresolved. The CDR3 has 15 residues. The germline V and J ends were trimmed by 6 bases and 4 bases, with 18 bases remaining between them. Germline V gene data show CDR1 as MNHEY and CDR2 as SMNVEV (reference sequence).

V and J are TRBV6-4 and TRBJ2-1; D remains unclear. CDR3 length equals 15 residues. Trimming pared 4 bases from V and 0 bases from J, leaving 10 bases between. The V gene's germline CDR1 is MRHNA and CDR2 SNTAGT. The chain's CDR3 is CASSVYPSSYNEQFF. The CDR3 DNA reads TGTGCCAGCAGTGTGTACCCCAGCTCCTACAATGAGCAGTTCTTC.

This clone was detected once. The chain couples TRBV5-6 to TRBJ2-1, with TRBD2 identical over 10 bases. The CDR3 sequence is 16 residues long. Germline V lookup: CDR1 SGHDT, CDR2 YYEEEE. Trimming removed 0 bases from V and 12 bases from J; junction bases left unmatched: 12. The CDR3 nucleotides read TGTGCCAGCAGCTTGGAAGCGGGAGGGGTAAAACCGGTGCAGTTCTTC. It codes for CASSLEAGGVKPVQFF.

CDR3 amino acids: CASGLVLGLASLYEQYF. The CDR3, as DNA: TGTGCTAGTGGTTTGGTACTAGGACTAGCGAGCCTATACGAGCAGTACTTC. J is TRBJ2-7 and V is TRBV12-5; 9 nucleotides match TRBD2. The CDR3 contains 17 residues. CDR1 is LGHNT, CDR2 FRNRAP, per germline. Trimming removed 0 bases from V and 4 bases from J; junction bases left unmatched: 10.

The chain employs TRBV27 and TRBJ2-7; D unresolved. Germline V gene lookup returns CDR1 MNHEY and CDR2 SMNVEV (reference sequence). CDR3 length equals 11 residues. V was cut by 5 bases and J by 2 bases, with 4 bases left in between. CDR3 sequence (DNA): TGTGCCAGCAGTCCAGCCTACGAGCAGTACTTC. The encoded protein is CASSPAYEQYF.

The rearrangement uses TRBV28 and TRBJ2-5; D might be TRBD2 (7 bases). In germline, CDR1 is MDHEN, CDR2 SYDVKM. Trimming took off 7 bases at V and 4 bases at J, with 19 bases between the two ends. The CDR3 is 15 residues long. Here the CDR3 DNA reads TGTGCCAGCACTAACCTGGGGGGGGCGGGAGAGACCCAGTACTTC. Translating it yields CASTNLGGAGETQYF.

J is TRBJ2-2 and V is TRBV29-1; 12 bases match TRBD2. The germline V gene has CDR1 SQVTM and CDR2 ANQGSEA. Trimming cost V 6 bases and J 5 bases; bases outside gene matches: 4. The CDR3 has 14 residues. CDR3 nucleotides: TGCAGCGTGGGAACTAGCGGGAGGACCGGGGAGCTGTTTTTT. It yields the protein CSVGTSGRTGELFF.

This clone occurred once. CDR3 residues: CASSLAGLAGAYEQYF. CDR3 sequence (DNA): TGTGCCAGCAGCTTAGCGGGACTAGCGGGGGCCTACGAGCAGTACTTC. The rearrangement links TRBV7-2 to TRBJ2-7; the match to TRBD2 covers 14 bases. The CDR3 has 16 amino acids. Trimming removed 0 bases from V and 2 bases from J; junction bases left unmatched: 0. Germline-derived CDR1 and CDR2 are SGHTA and FQGNSA.

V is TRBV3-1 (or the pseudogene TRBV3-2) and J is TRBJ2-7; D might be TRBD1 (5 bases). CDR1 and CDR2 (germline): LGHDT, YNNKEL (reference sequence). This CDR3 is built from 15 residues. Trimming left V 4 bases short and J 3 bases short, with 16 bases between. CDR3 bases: TGTGCCAGCAGCCGACAGAGCCGGGTTCTCTACGAGCAGTACTTC. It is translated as CASSRQSRVLYEQYF.

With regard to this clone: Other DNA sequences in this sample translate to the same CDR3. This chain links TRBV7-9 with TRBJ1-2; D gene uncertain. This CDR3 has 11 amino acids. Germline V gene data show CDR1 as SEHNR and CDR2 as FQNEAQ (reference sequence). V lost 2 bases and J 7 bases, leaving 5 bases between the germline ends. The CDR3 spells CASSLRGGYTF. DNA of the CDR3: TGTGCCAGCAGCTTAAGAGGTGGCTACACCTTC.

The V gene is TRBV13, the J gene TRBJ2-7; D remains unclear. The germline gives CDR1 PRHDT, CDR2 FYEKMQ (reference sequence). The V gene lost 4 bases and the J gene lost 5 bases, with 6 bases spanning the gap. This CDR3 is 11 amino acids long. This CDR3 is CASSSEDEQYF. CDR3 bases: TGTGCCAGCAGCTCCGAGGACGAGCAGTACTTC.

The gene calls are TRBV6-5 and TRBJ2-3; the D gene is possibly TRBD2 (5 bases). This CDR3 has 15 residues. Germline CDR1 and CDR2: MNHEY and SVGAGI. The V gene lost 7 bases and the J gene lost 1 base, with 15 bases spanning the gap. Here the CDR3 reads CASTTTYSGTDTQYF. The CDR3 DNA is TGTGCCAGCACAACGACATATAGCGGCACAGATACGCAGTATTTT.

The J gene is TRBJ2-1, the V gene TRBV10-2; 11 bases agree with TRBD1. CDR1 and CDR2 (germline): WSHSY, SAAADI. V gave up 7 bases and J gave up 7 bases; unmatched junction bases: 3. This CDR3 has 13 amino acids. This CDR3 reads CASTGQGGNEQFF. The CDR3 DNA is TGCGCCAGCACGGGACAGGGGGGGAATGAGCAGTTCTTC.

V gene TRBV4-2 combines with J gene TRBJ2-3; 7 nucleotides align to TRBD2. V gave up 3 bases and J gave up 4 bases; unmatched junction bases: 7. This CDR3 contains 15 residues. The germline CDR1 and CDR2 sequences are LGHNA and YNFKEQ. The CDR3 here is CASSQGGSPADTQYF. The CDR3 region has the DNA TGTGCCAGCAGCCAGGGCGGGAGCCCAGCAGATACGCAGTATTTT.

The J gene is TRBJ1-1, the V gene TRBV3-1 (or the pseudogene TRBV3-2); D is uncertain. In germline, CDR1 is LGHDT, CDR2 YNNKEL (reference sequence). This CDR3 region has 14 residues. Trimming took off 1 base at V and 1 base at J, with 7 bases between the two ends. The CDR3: CASSQGGPNTEAFF. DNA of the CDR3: TGTGCCAGCAGCCAAGGCGGCCCGAACACTGAAGCTTTCTTT.

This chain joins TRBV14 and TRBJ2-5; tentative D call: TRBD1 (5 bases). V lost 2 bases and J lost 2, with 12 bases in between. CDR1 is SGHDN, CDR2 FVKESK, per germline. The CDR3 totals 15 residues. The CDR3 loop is CASSQKDTFQETQYF. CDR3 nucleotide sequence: TGTGCCAGCAGCCAAAAGGACACCTTTCAAGAGACCCAGTACTTC.

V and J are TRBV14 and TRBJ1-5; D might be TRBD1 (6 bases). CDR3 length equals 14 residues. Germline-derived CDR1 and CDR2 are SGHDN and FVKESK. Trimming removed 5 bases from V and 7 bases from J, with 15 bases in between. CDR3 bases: TGTGCCAGCAGCGCGTCAGGGGCAGGCCAGCCCCAGCATTTT. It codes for CASSASGAGQPQHF.